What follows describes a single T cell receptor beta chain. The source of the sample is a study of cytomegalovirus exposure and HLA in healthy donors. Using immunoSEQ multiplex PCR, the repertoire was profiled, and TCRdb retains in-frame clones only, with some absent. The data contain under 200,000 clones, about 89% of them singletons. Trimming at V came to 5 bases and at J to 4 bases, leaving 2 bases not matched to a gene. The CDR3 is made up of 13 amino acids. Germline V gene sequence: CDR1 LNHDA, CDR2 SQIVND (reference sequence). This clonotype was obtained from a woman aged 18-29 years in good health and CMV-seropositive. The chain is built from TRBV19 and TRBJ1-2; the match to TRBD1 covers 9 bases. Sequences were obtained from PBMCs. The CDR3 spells CASSGTGSYGYTF. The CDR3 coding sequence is TGTGCCAGTAGTGGGACAGGGAGCTATGGCTACACCTTC.